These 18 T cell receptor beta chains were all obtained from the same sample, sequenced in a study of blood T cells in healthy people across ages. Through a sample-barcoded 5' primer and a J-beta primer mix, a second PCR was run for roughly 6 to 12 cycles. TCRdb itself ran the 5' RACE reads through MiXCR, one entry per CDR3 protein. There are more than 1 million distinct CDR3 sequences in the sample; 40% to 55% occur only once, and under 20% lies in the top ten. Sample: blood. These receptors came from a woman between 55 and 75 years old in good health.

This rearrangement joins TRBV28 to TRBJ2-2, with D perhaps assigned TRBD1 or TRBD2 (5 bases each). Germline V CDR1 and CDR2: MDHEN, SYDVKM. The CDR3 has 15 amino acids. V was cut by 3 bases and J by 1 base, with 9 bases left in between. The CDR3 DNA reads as TGTGCCAGCAGTTTGGCGAGGGGGAACACCGGGGAGCTGTTTTTT. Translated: CASSLARGNTGELFF.

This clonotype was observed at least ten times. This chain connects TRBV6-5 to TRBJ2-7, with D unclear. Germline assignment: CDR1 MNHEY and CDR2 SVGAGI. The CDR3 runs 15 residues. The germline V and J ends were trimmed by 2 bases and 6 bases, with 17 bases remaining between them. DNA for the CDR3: TGTGCCAGCAGTTACGGGCTCGCTACCCCGTCCGAGCAGTACTTC. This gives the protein CASSYGLATPSEQYF.

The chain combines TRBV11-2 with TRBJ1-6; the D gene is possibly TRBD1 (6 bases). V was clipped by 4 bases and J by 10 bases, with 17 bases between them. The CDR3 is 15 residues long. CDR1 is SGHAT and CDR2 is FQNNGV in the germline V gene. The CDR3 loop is CASSSSGERGSPLHF. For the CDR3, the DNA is TGTGCCAGCAGCTCGTCAGGGGAGCGGGGCTCACCCCTCCACTTT. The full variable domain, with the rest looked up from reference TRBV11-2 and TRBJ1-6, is EAGVAQSPRYKIIEKRQSVAFWCNPISGHATLYWYQQILGQGPKLLIQFQNNGVVDDSQLPKDRFSAERLKGVDSTLKIQPAKLEDSAVYLCASSSSGERGSPLHFGNGTRLTVT.

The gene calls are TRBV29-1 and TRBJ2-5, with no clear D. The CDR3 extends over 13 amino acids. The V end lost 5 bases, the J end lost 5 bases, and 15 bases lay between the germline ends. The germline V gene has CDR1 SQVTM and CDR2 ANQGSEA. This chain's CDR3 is CSVSFVGHETQYF. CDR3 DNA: TGCAGCGTTAGTTTTGTAGGGCACGAGACCCAGTACTTC.

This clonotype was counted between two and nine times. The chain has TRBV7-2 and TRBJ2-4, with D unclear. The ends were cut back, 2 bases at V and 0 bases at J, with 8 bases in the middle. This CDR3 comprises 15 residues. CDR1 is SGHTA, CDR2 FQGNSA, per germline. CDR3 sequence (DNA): TGTGCCAGCAGCTTACCAGCACTAGCCAAAAACATTCAGTACTTC. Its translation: CASSLPALAKNIQYF.

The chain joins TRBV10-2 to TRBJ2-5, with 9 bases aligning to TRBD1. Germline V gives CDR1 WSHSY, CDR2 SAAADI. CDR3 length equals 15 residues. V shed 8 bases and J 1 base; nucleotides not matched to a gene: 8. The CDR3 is CASAPGQGPQETQYF. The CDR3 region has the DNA TGCGCCAGCGCGCCGGGACAGGGACCCCAAGAGACCCAGTACTTC.

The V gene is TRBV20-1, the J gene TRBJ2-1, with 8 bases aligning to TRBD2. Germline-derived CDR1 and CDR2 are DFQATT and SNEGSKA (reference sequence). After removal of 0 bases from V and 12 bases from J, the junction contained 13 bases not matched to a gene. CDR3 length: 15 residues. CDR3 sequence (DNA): TGCAGTGCTAGAGATTCGCATATTCCGGGACTAGGGCAGTTCTTC. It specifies CSARDSHIPGLGQFF.

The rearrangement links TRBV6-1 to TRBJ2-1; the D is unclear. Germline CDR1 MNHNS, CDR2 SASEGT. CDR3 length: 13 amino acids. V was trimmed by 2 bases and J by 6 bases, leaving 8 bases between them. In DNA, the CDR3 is TGTGCCAGCAGTGAACCCCTGCGCAATGAGCAGTTCTTC. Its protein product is CASSEPLRNEQFF.

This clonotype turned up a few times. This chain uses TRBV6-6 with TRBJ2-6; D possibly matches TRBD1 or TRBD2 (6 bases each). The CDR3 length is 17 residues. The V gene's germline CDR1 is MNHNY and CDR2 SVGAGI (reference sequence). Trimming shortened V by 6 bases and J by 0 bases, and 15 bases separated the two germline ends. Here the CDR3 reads CASRARGETSGANVLTF. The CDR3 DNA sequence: TGTGCCAGCAGGGCGAGGGGGGAAACCTCTGGGGCCAACGTCCTGACTTTC.

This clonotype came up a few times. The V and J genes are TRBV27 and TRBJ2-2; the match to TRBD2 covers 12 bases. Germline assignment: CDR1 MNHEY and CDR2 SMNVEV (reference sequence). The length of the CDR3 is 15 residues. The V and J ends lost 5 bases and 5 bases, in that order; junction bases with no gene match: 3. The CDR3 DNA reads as TGTGCCAGCAGTGCCCTAGCGGGGGGGACCGGGGAGCTGTTTTTT. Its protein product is CASSALAGGTGELFF.

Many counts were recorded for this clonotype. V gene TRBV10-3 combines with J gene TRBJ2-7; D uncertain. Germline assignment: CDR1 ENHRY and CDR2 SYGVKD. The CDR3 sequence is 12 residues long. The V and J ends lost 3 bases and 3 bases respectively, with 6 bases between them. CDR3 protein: CAISEGFYEQYF. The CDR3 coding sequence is TGTGCCATCAGTGAAGGTTTCTACGAGCAGTACTTC.

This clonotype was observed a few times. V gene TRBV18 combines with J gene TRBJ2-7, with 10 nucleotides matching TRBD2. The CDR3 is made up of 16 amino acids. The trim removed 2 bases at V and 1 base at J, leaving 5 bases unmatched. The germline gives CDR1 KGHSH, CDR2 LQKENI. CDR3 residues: CASSPAVAGGSYEQYF. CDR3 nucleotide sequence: TGTGCCAGCTCACCAGCGGTAGCGGGAGGATCCTACGAGCAGTACTTC.

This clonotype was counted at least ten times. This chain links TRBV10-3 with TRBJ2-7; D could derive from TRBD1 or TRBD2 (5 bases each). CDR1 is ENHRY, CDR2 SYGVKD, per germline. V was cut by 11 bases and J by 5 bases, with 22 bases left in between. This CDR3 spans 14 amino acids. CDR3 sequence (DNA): TGTGCCGGCAAGGGAGAGCACCTAGGGGACGAGCAGTACTTC. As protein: CAGKGEHLGDEQYF.

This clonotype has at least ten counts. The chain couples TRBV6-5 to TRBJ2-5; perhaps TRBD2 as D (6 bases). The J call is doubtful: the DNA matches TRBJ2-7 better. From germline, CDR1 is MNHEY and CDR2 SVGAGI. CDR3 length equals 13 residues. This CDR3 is CASSYGGIYEQYF. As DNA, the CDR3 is TGTGCCAGCAGTTACGGGGGGATCTACGAGCAGTACTTC.

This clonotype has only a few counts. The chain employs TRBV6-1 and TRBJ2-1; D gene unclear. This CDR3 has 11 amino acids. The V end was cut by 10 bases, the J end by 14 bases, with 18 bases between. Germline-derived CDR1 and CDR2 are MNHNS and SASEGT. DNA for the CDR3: TGTGCCACCACGAGCGTGCCCTTAAAGTTCTTC. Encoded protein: CATTSVPLKFF.

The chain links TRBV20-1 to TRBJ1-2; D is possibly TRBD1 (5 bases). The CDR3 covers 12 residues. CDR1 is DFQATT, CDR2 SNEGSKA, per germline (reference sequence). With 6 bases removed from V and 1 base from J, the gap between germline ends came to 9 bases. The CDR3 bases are TGCAGTGCCGGGACTGTTAACTATGGCTACACCTTC. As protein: CSAGTVNYGYTF.

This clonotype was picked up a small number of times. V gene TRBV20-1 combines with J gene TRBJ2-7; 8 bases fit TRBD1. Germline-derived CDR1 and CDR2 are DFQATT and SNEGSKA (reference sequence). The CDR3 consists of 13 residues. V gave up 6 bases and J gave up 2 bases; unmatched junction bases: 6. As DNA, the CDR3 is TGCAGTGCCCCGACAGGGGTTCCCTACGAGCAGTACTTC. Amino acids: CSAPTGVPYEQYF.

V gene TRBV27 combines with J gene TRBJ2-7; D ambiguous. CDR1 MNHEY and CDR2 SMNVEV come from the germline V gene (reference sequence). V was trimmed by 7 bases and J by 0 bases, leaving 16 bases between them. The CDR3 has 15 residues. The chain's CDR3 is CASTRYGDLSYEQYF. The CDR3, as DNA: TGTGCCAGCACCCGGTACGGCGACCTCTCCTACGAGCAGTACTTC.